Presented here are 9 T cell receptor beta chains from one specimen sequenced in a study of OX40 agonist ivuxolimab in advanced cancers. This table comes from immunoSEQ multiplex PCR, and its TCRdb copy is limited to in-frame clones, with some not included. Here the sample spans under 100,000 clones, approximately 85% being singletons. The input for sequencing was CD4+ or CD8+ T cells sorted from blood, taken in a trial of the OX40 agonist ivuxolimab. The receptors come from an adult with an advanced solid tumor such as melanoma, head and neck, liver or kidney cancer.

This clone was seen a handful of times. The chain's CDR3 is CASSLVPGAPFALFF. The CDR3, as DNA: TGCGCCAGCAGCCTTGTCCCCGGGGCCCCGTTCGCGCTGTTTTTT. The V gene is TRBV4-1, the J gene TRBJ2-2; D tentatively fits TRBD1 or TRBD2 (5 bases each). This CDR3 region has 15 residues. CDR1 is MGHRA, CDR2 YSYEKL, per germline. Trimming removed 4 bases at V and 13 bases at J, with 22 bases between.

This chain uses TRBV14 with TRBJ2-1; no firm D call. V gave up 1 base and J gave up 9 bases, with 10 bases separating them. Germline V CDR1 and CDR2: SGHDN, FVKESK. CDR3 length: 13 amino acids. As DNA, the CDR3 is TGTGCCAGCAGCCAAGTTAGGGCGTCTGAGCAGTTCTTC. It specifies CASSQVRASEQFF.

The V gene is TRBV6-5, the J gene TRBJ2-5; D remains ambiguous. Germline CDR1 MNHEY, CDR2 SVGAGI. CDR3 size: 13 residues. With 5 bases removed from V and 2 bases from J, the gap between germline ends came to 9 bases. The CDR3 DNA reads TGTGCCAGCAGTCTCCAGGTTCAAGAGACCCAGTACTTC. Translation gives CASSLQVQETQYF.

The chain carries TRBV7-2 and TRBJ2-7; D is uncertain. Per germline, CDR1 SGHTA and CDR2 FQGNSA. V lost 4 bases, J lost 0 bases, and 13 bases lay in between. The CDR3 is made up of 15 amino acids. The CDR3 here is CASSSDFQTSYEQYF. The CDR3 DNA reads TGTGCCAGCAGCTCGGATTTCCAAACCTCCTACGAGCAGTACTTC.

This clone appeared once. The J gene is TRBJ2-2, the V gene TRBV19; D unresolved. Trimming removed 10 bases at V and 1 base at J, with 13 bases between. The CDR3 sequence is 14 residues long. The germline CDR1 and CDR2 sequences are LNHDA and SQIVND (reference sequence). In DNA, the CDR3 is TGTGCCACCGCGAGGAGTCAGAACACCGGGGAGCTGTTTTTT. It encodes CATARSQNTGELFF.

V gene TRBV28 combines with J gene TRBJ1-5, with D uncertain. V lost 8 bases, J lost 1 base, and 15 bases lay in between. CDR3 length equals 15 residues. Germline CDR1 is MDHEN and CDR2 is SYDVKM. CDR3 protein: CASLLGWWSNQPQHF. Here the CDR3 DNA reads TGTGCCAGCCTACTTGGGTGGTGGAGCAATCAGCCCCAGCATTTT.

The rearrangement joins TRBV6-5 to TRBJ1-5; 7 bases fit TRBD1. The CDR3 is 15 residues long. The V segment lost 6 bases and the J segment 5 bases; nucleotides outside the gene matches: 10. In germline, CDR1 is MNHEY, CDR2 SVGAGI. The CDR3 DNA sequence: TGTGCCAGCAGCCGAGTTGATACAGGGGATCAGCCCCAGCATTTT. Encoded protein: CASSRVDTGDQPQHF.

The chain is built from TRBV10-3 and TRBJ1-4; D not resolved. The ends were cut back, 3 bases at V and 7 bases at J, with 12 bases in the middle. The length of the CDR3 is 14 residues. Germline CDR1 reads ENHRY; CDR2 reads SYGVKD. The CDR3 DNA is TGTGCCATCAGTGAAGGGCAGTCGACTGAAAAACTGTTTTTT. Protein product: CAISEGQSTEKLFF.

Comments on this clone: At one boundary the junction diverges from the germline segment, which might be a read error. This sequence joins TRBV30 and TRBJ2-3; 10 nucleotides agree with TRBD1. The CDR3 is 15 residues long. Germline CDR1 and CDR2: GTSNPN and SVGIG (reference sequence). The CDR3 bases are TGTGCCTGGAGTCCCAAGACAGGGGGCACGGATACGCAGTATTTT. Translating it yields CAWSPKTGGTDTQYF.